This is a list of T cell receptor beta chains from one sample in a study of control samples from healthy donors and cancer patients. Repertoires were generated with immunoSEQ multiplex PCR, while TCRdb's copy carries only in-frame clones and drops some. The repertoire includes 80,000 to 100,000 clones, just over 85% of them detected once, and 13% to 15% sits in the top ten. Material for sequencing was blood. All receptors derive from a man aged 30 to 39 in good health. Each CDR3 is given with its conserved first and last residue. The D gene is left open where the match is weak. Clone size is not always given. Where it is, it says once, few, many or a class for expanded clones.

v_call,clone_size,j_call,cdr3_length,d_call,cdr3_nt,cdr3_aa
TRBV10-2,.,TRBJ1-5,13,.,TGCGCCAGCAGTGAGGTCTTCAATCAGCCCCAGCATTTT,CASSEVFNQPQHF
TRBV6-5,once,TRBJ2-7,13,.,TGTGCCAGCAGTTACGGGGAAATGGTCGAGCAGTACTTC,CASSYGEMVEQYF
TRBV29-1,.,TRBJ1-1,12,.,TGCAGCGTTGAAGATCACGGGGCTGAAGCTTTCTTT,CSVEDHGAEAFF
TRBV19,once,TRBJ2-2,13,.,TGTGCCAGTAGTATGGGGTTCACCGGGGAGCTGTTTTTT,CASSMGFTGELFF
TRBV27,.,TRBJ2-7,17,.,TGTGCCAGCAGTCCCCATCCGACCCGGGACTTCCCCTACGAGCAGTACTTC,CASSPHPTRDFPYEQYF
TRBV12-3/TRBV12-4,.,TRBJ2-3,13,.,TGTGCCAGCGGAGTCCTTAGCACAGATACGCAGTATTTT,CASGVLSTDTQYF
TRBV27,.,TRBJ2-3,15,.,TGTGCCAGCAGTTCCCCCGGGACTAGCACAGATACGCAGTATTTT,CASSSPGTSTDTQYF
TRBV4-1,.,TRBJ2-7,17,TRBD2,TGCGCCAGCAGCCAAGAGATTAGGTCTAGCGGGACTGGCGAGCAGTACTTC,CASSQEIRSSGTGEQYF
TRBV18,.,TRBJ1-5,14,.,TGTGCCAGCTCACCGTCAGGGGAAGGACAGCCCCAGCATTTT,CASSPSGEGQPQHF
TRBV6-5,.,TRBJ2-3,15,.,TGTGCCAGCAGGACCTCGGAAGGACGCACAGATACGCAGTATTTT,CASRTSEGRTDTQYF
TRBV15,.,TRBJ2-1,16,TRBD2,TGTGCCACCAGCAGACAACCGGGACTATCCAACAATGAGCAGTTCTTC,CATSRQPGLSNNEQFF
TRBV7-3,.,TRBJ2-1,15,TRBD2,TGTGCCAGCAGCCGACTAGCGGGAGGGCCGGGTGAGCAGTTCTTC,CASSRLAGGPGEQFF
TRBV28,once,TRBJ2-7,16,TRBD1,TGTGCCAGCAGTGTCACAGGGGGCGCGGAGACCTACGAGCAGTACTTC,CASSVTGGAETYEQYF
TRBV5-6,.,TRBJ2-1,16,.,TGTGCCAGCAGCTTTAATTACAGGGTATTCGCCAATGAGCAGTTCTTC,CASSFNYRVFANEQFF
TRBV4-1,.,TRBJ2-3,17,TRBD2,TGCGCCAGCAGCCAAGCGGGGACTAGCGGAAACACAGATACGCAGTATTTT,CASSQAGTSGNTDTQYF
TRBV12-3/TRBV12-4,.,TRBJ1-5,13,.,TGTGCCAGCGGGGCAGGGTACGGTCAGCCCCAGCATTTT,CASGAGYGQPQHF
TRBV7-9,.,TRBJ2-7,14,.,TGTGCCAGCACCGACACTGGAGTCTCCTACGAGCAGTACTTC,CASTDTGVSYEQYF
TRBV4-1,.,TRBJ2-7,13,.,TGCGCCAGCAGCCAAGGATCGTCTTACGAGCAGTACTTC,CASSQGSSYEQYF
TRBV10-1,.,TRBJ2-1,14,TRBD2,TGCGCCAGCAGTCTAGCGGGAGTAGTCGATGAGCAGTTCTTC,CASSLAGVVDEQFF
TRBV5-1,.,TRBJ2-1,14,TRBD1,TGCGCCAGCAGCTCCGGACAGGGTTACAATGAGCAGTTCTTC,CASSSGQGYNEQFF
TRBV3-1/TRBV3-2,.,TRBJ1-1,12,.,TGTGCCAGCAGCCAAGAAGGACGACGCTTTTTCTTT,CASSQEGRRFFF
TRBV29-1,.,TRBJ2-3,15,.,TGCAGCGTTGAACAGTTGGGGACTCGAACAGATACGCAGTATTTT,CSVEQLGTRTDTQYF
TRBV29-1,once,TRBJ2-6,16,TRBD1,TGCAGCGTTGAGGGGGACAGTAGTTCTGGGGCCAACGTCCTGACTTTC,CSVEGDSSSGANVLTF
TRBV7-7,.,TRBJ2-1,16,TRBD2,TGTGCCAGCAGCTCCAGCCTAGCGGGAGGGTCAGGGGAGCAGTTCTTC,CASSSSLAGGSGEQFF
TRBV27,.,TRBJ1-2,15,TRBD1,TGTGCCAGCAGTTTAAAGACAGGGGTAAACTATGGCTACACCTTC,CASSLKTGVNYGYTF
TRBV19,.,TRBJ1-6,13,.,TGTGCCAGTAGTAATGAGAGGAATTCACCCCTCCACTTT,CASSNERNSPLHF
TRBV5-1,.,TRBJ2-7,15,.,TGCGCCAGCAGCTTGGATCAGTATTCACTACGGGAGCAGTACTTC,CASSLDQYSLREQYF
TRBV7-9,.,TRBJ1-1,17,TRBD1,TGTGCCAGCAGCTTGGTCCACAGGGGCCAAATGAACACTGAAGCTTTCTTT,CASSLVHRGQMNTEAFF
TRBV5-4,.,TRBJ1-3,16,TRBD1,TGTGCCAGCAGCTTTGGGACAGGGGGTGCTGGAAACACCATATATTTT,CASSFGTGGAGNTIYF
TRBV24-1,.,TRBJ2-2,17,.,TGTGCCACCAGTGAATTTCCCAGGGGAACAAACACCGGGGAGCTGTTTTTT,CATSEFPRGTNTGELFF
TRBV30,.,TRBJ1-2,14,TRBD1,TGTGCCTGGACTGTGACAGGGGGTAACTATGGCTACACCTTC,CAWTVTGGNYGYTF
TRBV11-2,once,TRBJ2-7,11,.,TGTGCCAGCAGCTTTACCTCCGAGCAGTACTTC,CASSFTSEQYF
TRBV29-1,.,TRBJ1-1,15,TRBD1,TGCAGCGTTGTCCGGGACAGGTTAACGAACACTGAAGCTTTCTTT,CSVVRDRLTNTEAFF
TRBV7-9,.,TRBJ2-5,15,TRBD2,TGTGCCAGCAGCATGAGCGGGAGAGACCAAGAGACCCAGTACTTC,CASSMSGRDQETQYF
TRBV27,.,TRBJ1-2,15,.,TGTGCCAGTGTAGGGAGGGCTACTGCTAACTATGGCTACACCTTC,CASVGRATANYGYTF
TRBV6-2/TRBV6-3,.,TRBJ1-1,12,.,TGTGCCAGCAGTTATTTGGGCACTGAAGCTTTCTTT,CASSYLGTEAFF
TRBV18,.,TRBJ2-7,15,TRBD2,TGTGCCACCACTGAGGGGAGGGGAGCCTCCTACGAGCAGTACTTC,CATTEGRGASYEQYF
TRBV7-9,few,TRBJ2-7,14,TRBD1,TGTGCCAGCAGCTCTACAGGGGGCATCTACGAGCAGTACTTC,CASSSTGGIYEQYF
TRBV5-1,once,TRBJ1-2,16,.,TGCGCCAGCAGCACGGCGGCAGGGACTTATACCTATGGCTACACCTTC,CASSTAAGTYTYGYTF
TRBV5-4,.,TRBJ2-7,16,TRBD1,TGTGCCAGCAGCTCGTCCCGGGACAGGTTCTCCTACGAGCAGTACTTC,CASSSSRDRFSYEQYF
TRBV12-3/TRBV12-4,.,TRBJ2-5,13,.,TGTGCCAGCAGTTTACTCGGGTCAGAGACCCAGTACTTC,CASSLLGSETQYF
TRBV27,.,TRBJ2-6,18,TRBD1,TGTGCCAGCAGTCGCCTGGGACAGGACTTCTCTGGGGCCAACGTCCTGACTTTC,CASSRLGQDFSGANVLTF
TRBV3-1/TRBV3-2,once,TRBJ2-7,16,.,TGTGCCAGCAGCCAAGGGGGCCAGGGGGGTACCTACGAGCAGTACTTC,CASSQGGQGGTYEQYF
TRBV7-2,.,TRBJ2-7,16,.,TGTGCCAGCAGCTTAGGATTTAGCAGGAGCTCCTACGAGCAGTACTTC,CASSLGFSRSSYEQYF
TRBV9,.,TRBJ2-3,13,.,TGTGCCAGCAGCGGCCGTCGGGCAGATACGCAGTATTTT,CASSGRRADTQYF
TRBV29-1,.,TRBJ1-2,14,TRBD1,TGCAGCGTCCTCACACAGGGGCCCGGCTATGGCTACACCTTC,CSVLTQGPGYGYTF
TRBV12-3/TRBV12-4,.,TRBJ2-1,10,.,TGTGCCAGCGGCGGCTCTGAGCAGTTCTTC,CASGGSEQFF
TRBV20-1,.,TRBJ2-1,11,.,TGCAGTGCGGAGCAAAGCAATGAGCAGTTCTTC,CSAEQSNEQFF
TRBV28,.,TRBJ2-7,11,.,TGTGCCAGCGCCTCACTCTACGAGCAGTACTTC,CASASLYEQYF
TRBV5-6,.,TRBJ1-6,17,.,TGTGCCAGCAGCCCCCGAAAATCCGGGCCCTCTAATTCACCCCTCCACTTT,CASSPRKSGPSNSPLHF
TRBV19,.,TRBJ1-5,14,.,TGTGCCAGCACAGGGTTTTATCGCAATCAGCCCCAGCATTTT,CASTGFYRNQPQHF
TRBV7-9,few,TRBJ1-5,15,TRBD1,TGTGCCAGCAGCTCGGGACAGGGGTTAGGTCAGCCCCAGCATTTT,CASSSGQGLGQPQHF
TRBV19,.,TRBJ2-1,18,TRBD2,TGTGCCAGTAGTATTGGCCTAGCGGGAGAGAGCTCCTACAATGAGCAGTTCTTC,CASSIGLAGESSYNEQFF
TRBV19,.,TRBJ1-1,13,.,TGTGCCAGTAGTATCCGCGGCAACACTGAAGCTTTCTTT,CASSIRGNTEAFF
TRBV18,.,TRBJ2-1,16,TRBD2,TGTGCCAGCTCACGATCCGGGGGGAACCTTTACAATGAGCAGTTCTTC,CASSRSGGNLYNEQFF